The 32 T cell receptor beta chains given below trace back to one sample, sequenced in a study of OX40 agonist ivuxolimab in advanced cancers. The assay was immunoSEQ multiplex PCR, and TCRdb's table has in-frame clones only and misses some. This table has just under 80,000 clones, over 75% appearing once. The sequences come from CD4+ or CD8+ T cells sorted from blood, collected in a trial of the OX40 agonist ivuxolimab. The source of these receptors is an adult with an advanced solid tumor such as melanoma, head and neck, liver or kidney cancer.

In nucleotides, the CDR3 is TGTGCCAGCAGCTCCAGGGTCGGGGAGCTGTTTTTT. This codes for CASSSRVGELFF. The chain uses TRBV5-5 and TRBJ2-2; D might be TRBD1 (5 bases). The CDR3 sequence is 12 residues long. Trimming pared 3 bases from V and 7 bases from J, leaving 7 bases between. Germline V lookup: CDR1 SGHKS, CDR2 YYEKEE (reference sequence).

This sequence joins TRBV10-3 and TRBJ1-2; 7 bases match TRBD1. V shed 8 bases and J 2 bases; nucleotides not matched to a gene: 11. The length of the CDR3 is 15 residues. The germline V gene encodes CDR1 ENHRY and CDR2 SYGVKD. The DNA of the CDR3 is TGTGCCATCGGAATGACAGGGCGGGAAAACTATGGCTACACCTTC. Its protein product is CAIGMTGRENYGYTF.

This chain connects TRBV19 to TRBJ1-2; D gene unclear. Germline loops: CDR1 LNHDA, CDR2 SQIVND (reference sequence). This CDR3 region has 14 residues. The ends were cut back, 3 bases at V and 2 bases at J, with 10 bases in the middle. The CDR3 sequence is CASSMSPANYGYTF. DNA for the CDR3: TGTGCCAGTAGTATGTCTCCAGCAAACTATGGCTACACCTTC.

This chain uses TRBV5-4 with TRBJ2-7; 9 positions match TRBD2. The CDR3 has 16 amino acids. Germline-derived CDR1 and CDR2 are SGHNT and YYREEE (reference sequence). After removal of 4 bases from V and 4 bases from J, the junction contained 12 bases not matched to a gene. DNA of the CDR3: TGTGCCAGCAGCCCCGTGAGGAGTAGCGGGAGTTACGAGCAGTACTTC. It yields the protein CASSPVRSSGSYEQYF.

CDR3 sequence (DNA): TGTGCCAGCAGCCACAAGCGGGAGCTCCAAGAGACCCAGTACTTC. This translates into CASSHKRELQETQYF. The chain links TRBV5-4 to TRBJ2-5, with TRBD2 identical over 8 bases. The CDR3 is 15 amino acids. Per the germline V gene, CDR1 is SGHNT and CDR2 is YYREEE (reference sequence). The J segment lost 1 base and the V segment lost 4 bases, leaving 6 bases of the junction unmatched. Using reference TRBV5-4 and TRBJ2-5 for the parts outside the CDR3, the full variable domain is ETGVTQSPTHLIKTRGQQVTLRCSSQSGHNTVSWYQQALGQGPQFIFQYYREEENGRGNFPPRFSGLQFPNYSSELNVNALELDDSALYLCASSHKRELQETQYFGPGTRLLVL.

This clone came up once. The chain carries TRBV2 and TRBJ2-4, with D tentatively TRBD1 or TRBD2 (5 bases each). The CDR3 contains 13 residues. Germline values: CDR1 SNHLY, CDR2 FYNNEI. Between the trimmed V and J ends, which lost 11 bases and 6 bases, there was a span of 17 bases. This CDR3 reads CAGTGTAGNIQYF. In DNA form, the CDR3 reads TGTGCCGGTACCGGGACGGCCGGAAACATTCAGTACTTC. The full variable domain, its missing parts supplied by reference TRBV2 and TRBJ2-4, is EPEVTQTPSHQVTQMGQEVILRCVPISNHLYFYWYRQILGQKVEFLVSFYNNEISEKSEIFDDQFSVERPDGSNFTLKIRSTKLEDSAMYFCAGTGTAGNIQYFGAGTRLSVL.

The genes are TRBV14 and TRBJ2-2; 10 nucleotides agree with TRBD2. The length of the CDR3 is 17 residues. The germline CDR1 and CDR2 sequences are SGHDN and FVKESK. V shed 4 bases and J 0 bases; nucleotides not matched to a gene: 5. The CDR3 is CASSLFSGRTNTGELFF. The CDR3 coding sequence is TGTGCCAGCAGCCTGTTTAGCGGGAGGACGAACACCGGGGAGCTGTTTTTT.

This chain connects TRBV5-4 to TRBJ2-3; the match to TRBD2 covers 9 bases. The V segment lost 4 bases and the J segment 0 bases; nucleotides outside the gene matches: 6. The CDR3 has 16 amino acids. Germline assignment: CDR1 SGHNT and CDR2 YYREEE (reference sequence). DNA of the CDR3: TGTGCCAGCAGCCTGCGACTAGCGGAAAGCACAGATACGCAGTATTTT. Its translation is CASSLRLAESTDTQYF.

This chain joins TRBV30 and TRBJ2-1, with 15 bases identical to TRBD2. V trimming: 0 bases; J trimming: 9 bases; junction bases outside the gene matches: 6. The CDR3 length is 16 residues. In germline, CDR1 is GTSNPN, CDR2 SVGIG (reference sequence). The CDR3 nucleotides read TGTGCCTGGAGTGTACAAGGACTAGCGGGAGGGGTTGAGCAGTTCTTC. It yields the protein CAWSVQGLAGGVEQFF.

The rearrangement uses TRBV5-5 and TRBJ2-5; 12 positions match TRBD2. V shed 4 bases and J 5 bases; nucleotides not matched to a gene: 9. The CDR3 extends over 16 amino acids. Germline V gives CDR1 SGHKS, CDR2 YYEKEE (reference sequence). CDR3 DNA sequence: TGTGCCAGCAGCCTGACTAGCGGGAGTTCGGGTGAGACCCAGTACTTC. The encoded protein is CASSLTSGSSGETQYF.

The chain employs TRBV7-2 and TRBJ1-4; the D gene is possibly TRBD1 (6 bases). CDR1 is SGHTA and CDR2 is FQGNSA in the germline V gene. The germline V and J ends were trimmed by 1 base and 7 bases, with 16 bases remaining between them. The CDR3 spans 16 residues. CDR3 nucleotide sequence: TGTGCCAGCAGCTTAGGGATACAGGGATTTGGTGAAAAACTGTTTTTT. It codes for CASSLGIQGFGEKLFF. The full variable domain, with the rest looked up from reference TRBV7-2 and TRBJ1-4, is GAGVSQSPSNKVTEKGKDVELRCDPISGHTALYWYRQSLGQGLEFLIYFQGNSAPDKSGLPSDRFSAERTGGSVSTLTIQRTQQEDSAVYLCASSLGIQGFGEKLFFGSGTQLSVL.

V is TRBV10-3 and J is TRBJ2-6, with D uncertain. The CDR3 is made up of 13 amino acids. Trimming cost V 2 bases and J 2 bases, with 1 base left between them. Germline values: CDR1 ENHRY, CDR2 SYGVKD. The chain's CDR3 is CAISETGANVLTF. The CDR3 region has the DNA TGTGCCATCAGTGAGACTGGGGCCAACGTCCTGACTTTC.

The rearrangement joins TRBV28 to TRBJ1-1, with D unclear. CDR1 is MDHEN and CDR2 is SYDVKM in the germline V gene. V lost 4 bases, J lost 1 base, and 7 bases lay in between. This CDR3 contains 13 residues. Here the CDR3 DNA reads TGTGCCAGCAGTTGGGATACGAACACTGAAGCTTTCTTT. Its protein is CASSWDTNTEAFF.

In DNA, the CDR3 is TGTGCCAGCTCACCTGGACACCGCGAGCCCCAGCATTTT. Translating gives CASSPGHREPQHF. J is TRBJ1-5 and V is TRBV18; D perhaps matches TRBD1 (5 bases). Germline CDR1 KGHSH, CDR2 LQKENI. The CDR3 runs 13 residues. Between the trimmed V and J ends, which lost 3 bases and 8 bases, there was a span of 11 bases.

The rearrangement uses TRBV27 and TRBJ2-7; TRBD2 might be the D (8 bases). The germline V and J ends were trimmed by 10 bases and 4 bases, with 23 bases remaining between them. Germline V gene sequence: CDR1 MNHEY, CDR2 SMNVEV (reference sequence). The length of the CDR3 is 15 residues. CDR3 sequence: CATNRGLGEPYEQYF. In DNA form, the CDR3 reads TGTGCCACAAACAGGGGACTAGGGGAACCATACGAGCAGTACTTC.

V usage is TRBV25-1 and J usage is TRBJ1-1; no firm D call. Germline lookup yields CDR1 MGHDK and CDR2 SYGVNS. The CDR3 is 14 amino acids. V lost 0 bases and J 6 bases, leaving 11 bases between the germline ends. CDR3 residues: CASSEYPGFSEAFF. The CDR3 DNA follows: TGTGCCAGCAGTGAATATCCGGGTTTTTCTGAAGCTTTCTTT.

The CDR3 region has the DNA TGTGCCAGCACCAACAGGGGGCAAGGGGCAGATACGCAGTATTTT. Translating it yields CASTNRGQGADTQYF. This chain connects TRBV6-6 to TRBJ2-3; 9 bases match TRBD1. In germline, CDR1 is MNHNY, CDR2 SVGAGI (reference sequence). V was pared by 7 bases and J by 4 bases, with 9 bases of the junction left unmatched. CDR3 length: 15 residues.

This rearrangement joins TRBV10-3 to TRBJ2-7, with D unresolved. Looked up from germline, CDR1 is ENHRY and CDR2 is SYGVKD. Trimming stripped 3 bases from V and 3 bases from J, with 18 bases between. The CDR3 runs to 16 residues. The DNA of the CDR3 is TGTGCCATCAGTGATGGCGGCCTCTCCCCCGGCTACGAGCAGTACTTC. It is translated as CAISDGGLSPGYEQYF.

V usage is TRBV6-6 and J usage is TRBJ1-2; TRBD1 aligns across 9 bases. The CDR3 runs to 14 residues. Germline V gives CDR1 MNHNY, CDR2 SVGAGI (reference sequence). V was pared by 7 bases and J by 4 bases, with 7 bases of the junction left unmatched. This CDR3 reads CASIAQGAGYGYTF. As DNA, the CDR3 is TGTGCCAGCATCGCACAGGGGGCAGGCTATGGCTACACCTTC.

This chain uses TRBV6-5 with TRBJ2-7; no firm D call. CDR1 MNHEY and CDR2 SVGAGI come from the germline V gene. The ends were cut back, 6 bases at V and 6 bases at J, with 21 bases in the middle. CDR3 length: 15 residues. The CDR3 region is CASSLGLRSPSEQYF. The CDR3 bases are TGTGCCAGCAGCCTCGGATTGCGGTCCCCCAGCGAGCAGTACTTC.

CDR3 nucleotides: TGTGCCAGCAGCTTGGGAAACGGAGCTACTGAAGCTTTCTTT. Translated: CASSLGNGATEAFF. The V call is TRBV11-2, the J call TRBJ1-1; D not resolved. The germline V gene has CDR1 SGHAT and CDR2 FQNNGV. CDR3 length equals 14 residues. V lost 3 bases to trimming and J lost 5 bases, with 13 bases between them.

J is TRBJ2-3 and V is TRBV2; D is undetermined. CDR1 is SNHLY and CDR2 is FYNNEI in the germline V gene. V lost 3 bases to trimming and J lost 5 bases, with 9 bases between them. This CDR3 contains 13 residues. The CDR3 is CASSDQLGDTQYF. DNA of the CDR3: TGTGCCAGCAGTGATCAGTTGGGAGATACGCAGTATTTT.

V gene TRBV4-3 combines with J gene TRBJ1-1; D gene uncertain. Trimming stripped 1 base from V and 5 bases from J, with 17 bases between. The CDR3 sequence is 16 residues long. The V gene's germline CDR1 is LGHNA and CDR2 YSLEER. The CDR3 here is CASSQGEGKMGTEAFF. CDR3 sequence (DNA): TGCGCCAGCAGCCAAGGCGAAGGAAAAATGGGAACTGAAGCTTTCTTT.

V usage is TRBV14 and J usage is TRBJ2-7; D remains ambiguous. Germline CDR1 is SGHDN and CDR2 is FVKESK. The CDR3 consists of 13 residues. V shed 4 bases and J shed 9 bases, with 16 bases lying between them. DNA for the CDR3: TGTGCCAGCAGCCCGGGTGGAGCACTGCGGCAGTACTTC. Encoded protein: CASSPGGALRQYF.

This clone was seen a few times. One junction end does not reproduce the germline sequence, and a read error may be involved. This chain connects TRBV18 to TRBJ1-2, with D possibly matching TRBD1 (5 bases). Germline V gives CDR1 KGHSH, CDR2 LQKENI. CDR3 length: 10 amino acids. The CDR3 loop is CASSPPGGAF. CDR3 coding DNA: TGTGCCAGCTCACCACCGGGGGGGGCCTTC. Combining the CDR3 with reference TRBV18 and TRBJ1-2 gives the whole variable domain NAGVMQNPRHLVRRRGQEARLRCSPMKGHSHVYWYRQLPEEGLKFMVYLQKENIIDESGMPKERFSAEFPKEGPSILRIQQVVRGDSAAYFCASSPPGGAFGSGTRLTVV.

This sequence joins TRBV19 and TRBJ2-5, with D possibly matching TRBD2 (5 bases). The V end was cut by 3 bases, the J end by 5 bases, with 13 bases between. Per germline, CDR1 LNHDA and CDR2 SQIVND (reference sequence). This CDR3 comprises 14 residues. The CDR3 protein is CASSIRTPGETQYF. CDR3 DNA sequence: TGTGCCAGTAGTATTCGAACCCCGGGGGAGACCCAGTACTTC.

This clone was picked up a small number of times. The same CDR3 arises from other DNA sequences in this sample as well. The genes are TRBV7-2 and TRBJ2-1, with 13 bases fitting TRBD2. The CDR3 is 15 amino acids. Looked up from germline, CDR1 is SGHTA and CDR2 is FQGNSA. The ends lost 6 bases at V and 8 bases at J; junction bases unmatched: 7. This CDR3 is CASRPTSGRLDEQFF. DNA for the CDR3: TGTGCCAGCAGACCGACTAGCGGGAGGCTAGATGAGCAGTTCTTC. The whole variable domain, remainder taken from reference TRBV7-2 and TRBJ2-1, is GAGVSQSPSNKVTEKGKDVELRCDPISGHTALYWYRQSLGQGLEFLIYFQGNSAPDKSGLPSDRFSAERTGGSVSTLTIQRTQQEDSAVYLCASRPTSGRLDEQFFGPGTRLTVL.

The chain carries TRBV29-1 and TRBJ2-2; 8 bases are shared with TRBD2. Germline V gene sequence: CDR1 SQVTM, CDR2 ANQGSEA. After removal of 7 bases from V and 0 bases from J, the junction contained 7 bases not matched to a gene. CDR3 length: 15 residues. The CDR3 is CSARTSYSNTGELFF. In nucleotides, the CDR3 is TGCAGCGCCCGGACTAGCTATTCGAACACCGGGGAGCTGTTTTTT.

The chain joins TRBV30 to TRBJ2-7; TRBD1 might be the D (6 bases). The ends were cut back, 2 bases at V and 4 bases at J, with 12 bases in the middle. CDR3 size: 13 residues. Germline CDR1 is GTSNPN and CDR2 is SVGIG (reference sequence). As DNA, the CDR3 is TGTGCCTGGAGTTTCGGGACACCTTACGAGCAGTACTTC. It translates to CAWSFGTPYEQYF.

This rearrangement joins TRBV19 to TRBJ2-3; TRBD2 aligns across 13 bases. Germline V gives CDR1 LNHDA, CDR2 SQIVND (reference sequence). The CDR3 contains 19 residues. J was trimmed by 0 bases and V by 3 bases; bases with no gene match: 9. The chain's CDR3 is CASSIEGLAGLASTDTQYF. The DNA for the CDR3 is TGTGCCAGTAGTATTGAGGGACTAGCGGGACTAGCTAGCACAGATACGCAGTATTTT.

This clone was seen a handful of times. The gene calls are TRBV28 and TRBJ2-6; D remains ambiguous. Trimming took 6 bases from V and 4 from J, leaving 16 bases between them. CDR3 length: 16 amino acids. The germline CDR1 and CDR2 sequences are MDHEN and SYDVKM. CDR3 nucleotides: TGTGCCAGCAGCAGTACGAGGTACTCCGGGGCCAACGTCCTGACTTTC. Translating it yields CASSSTRYSGANVLTF.

The chain is built from TRBV12-5 and TRBJ2-7; tentative D call: TRBD2 (6 bases). Germline V gene sequence: CDR1 LGHNT, CDR2 FRNRAP. The CDR3 totals 11 residues. CDR3 sequence reads: CALGLKGEQYF. CDR3 nucleotides: TGTGCCCTGGGACTGAAGGGCGAGCAGTACTTC.